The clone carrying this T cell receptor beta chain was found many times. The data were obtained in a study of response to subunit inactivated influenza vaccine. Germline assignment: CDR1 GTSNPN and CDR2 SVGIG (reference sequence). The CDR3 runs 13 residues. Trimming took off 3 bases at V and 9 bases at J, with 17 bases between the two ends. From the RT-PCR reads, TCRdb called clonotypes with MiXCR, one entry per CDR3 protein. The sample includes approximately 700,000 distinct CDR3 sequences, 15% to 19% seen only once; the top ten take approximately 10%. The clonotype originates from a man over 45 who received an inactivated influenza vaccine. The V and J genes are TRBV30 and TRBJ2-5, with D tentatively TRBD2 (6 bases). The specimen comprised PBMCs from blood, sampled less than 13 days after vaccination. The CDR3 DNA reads TGTGCCTGGAGGCGGGATCCGAGTGGGGCCCAGTACTTC. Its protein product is CAWRRDPSGAQYF.